These 14 T cell receptor beta chains share one sample of origin, sequenced in a study of identifying expanded T cells in peripheral blood. Clones were sequenced by immunoSEQ multiplex PCR, and TCRdb holds only the in-frame ones, with some missing. The sample shows 120,000 or so clones, about 80% of them seen only once. The sample was blood. The receptors come from a person aged 18 to 75 in good health.

In nucleotides, the CDR3 is TGTGCCAGCAGTGATTTACAGGGGGTCGGGACTGAAGCTTTCTTT. It translates to CASSDLQGVGTEAFF. The gene calls are TRBV6-1 and TRBJ1-1; the match to TRBD1 covers 8 bases. Germline V gives CDR1 MNHNS, CDR2 SASEGT. The CDR3 has 15 residues. The J segment lost 5 bases and the V segment lost 3 bases, leaving 8 bases of the junction unmatched.

The gene calls are TRBV5-1 and TRBJ1-1; 10 bases line up with TRBD1. The CDR3 covers 15 residues. The junction had 4 bases not matched to a gene; V was cut back by 4 bases and J by 1 base. The V gene's germline CDR1 is SGHRS and CDR2 YFSETQ. The CDR3 bases are TGCGCCAGCAGCCCCCGGGACAGGGGGAACACTGAAGCTTTCTTT. The encoded protein is CASSPRDRGNTEAFF.

V is TRBV7-9 and J is TRBJ2-7, with TRBD2 matching over 7 bases. Germline-derived CDR1 and CDR2 are SEHNR and FQNEAQ (reference sequence). The V gene end was trimmed by 5 bases and the J gene end by 0 bases; junction bases not matched to a gene: 4. The CDR3 totals 14 residues. This CDR3 reads CASSPRDYSYEQYF. CDR3 sequence (DNA): TGTGCCAGCAGCCCCAGGGACTACTCCTACGAGCAGTACTTC.

The V gene is TRBV2, the J gene TRBJ1-2; the D gene is possibly TRBD1 (6 bases). The CDR3 length is 16 residues. The V gene's germline CDR1 is SNHLY and CDR2 FYNNEI. Trimming cost V 4 bases and J 7 bases, with 22 bases left between them. CDR3 sequence reads: CASSGSGWGRKSGYTF. CDR3 coding DNA: TGTGCCAGCAGTGGTTCTGGATGGGGGCGGAAGAGTGGCTACACCTTC.

The chain is built from TRBV29-1 and TRBJ2-1; 8 nucleotides align to TRBD2. From germline, CDR1 is SQVTM and CDR2 ANQGSEA. The CDR3 sequence is 12 residues long. Losses at the gene ends were 1 base for V and 7 bases for J; bases not matched to a gene: 0. The CDR3 sequence: CSVEAGGNEQFF. CDR3 in DNA: TGCAGCGTTGAAGCGGGGGGGAATGAGCAGTTCTTC.

The V and J genes are TRBV4-3 and TRBJ1-2; TRBD1 matches at 10 bases. The V gene end was trimmed by 4 bases and the J gene end by 6 bases; junction bases not matched to a gene: 8. Per germline, CDR1 LGHNA and CDR2 YSLEER. The CDR3 contains 15 residues. The CDR3 DNA reads TGCGCCAGCAGCCTAAACCCGGGACAGGGGAATGGCTACACCTTC. Translation: CASSLNPGQGNGYTF.

The CDR3 here is CASSQRSSGGYYEQYF. In nucleotides, the CDR3 is TGTGCCAGCAGTCAAAGGTCTAGCGGGGGGTACTACGAGCAGTACTTC. This rearrangement joins TRBV5-5 to TRBJ2-7; 11 bases are a match to TRBD2. The CDR3 runs 16 residues. CDR1 and CDR2 from the germline V gene are SGHKS and YYEKEE (reference sequence). V trimming: 5 bases; J trimming: 3 bases; junction bases outside the gene matches: 10.

The genes are TRBV6-1 and TRBJ1-1; 9 positions match TRBD1. This CDR3 has 14 residues. Trimming cost V 8 bases and J 3 bases; bases outside gene matches: 7. Germline loops: CDR1 MNHNS, CDR2 SASEGT. For the CDR3, the DNA is TGTGCCAGCCCCCTCCGACAGGGGGACACTGAAGCTTTCTTT. Translated, it gives CASPLRQGDTEAFF.

The genes are TRBV7-8 and TRBJ1-2; 9 bases are shared with TRBD1. The germline gives CDR1 SGHVS, CDR2 FQNEAQ. This CDR3 has 15 amino acids. The junction had 8 bases not matched to a gene; V was cut back by 4 bases and J by 5 bases. The CDR3 nucleotides are TGTGCCAGCAGCTCCCGAACGGGGACAGGGTATGGCTACACCTTC. It encodes CASSSRTGTGYGYTF.

The DNA for the CDR3 is TGTGCCAGCTCCTTTGAAGGAGGCACTGAAGCTTTCTTT. Protein: CASSFEGGTEAFF. The V gene is TRBV7-3, the J gene TRBJ1-1; unclear D gene. Per germline, CDR1 SGHTA and CDR2 FQGTGA. Trimming took off 8 bases at V and 4 bases at J, with 14 bases between the two ends. The CDR3 has 13 amino acids. Using reference TRBV7-3 and TRBJ1-1 for the parts outside the CDR3, the full variable domain is GAGVSQTPSNKVTEKGKYVELRCDPISGHTALYWYRQSLGQGPEFLIYFQGTGAADDSGLPNDRFFAVRPEGSVSTLKIQRTERGDSAVYLCASSFEGGTEAFFGQGTRLTVV.

This clone has just a few counts. This specimen includes other DNA sequences encoding the same CDR3. The chain recombines TRBV9 with TRBJ1-1, with D unclear. Germline values: CDR1 SGDLS, CDR2 YYNGEE. V was shortened by 0 bases and J by 0 bases, with 3 bases between the two germline ends. This CDR3 spans 13 amino acids. The CDR3 sequence is CASSVAVNTEAFF. In DNA form, the CDR3 reads TGTGCCAGCAGCGTAGCAGTGAACACTGAAGCTTTCTTT.

The chain combines TRBV27 with TRBJ2-2, with D perhaps matching TRBD1 or TRBD2 (5 bases each). Looked up from germline, CDR1 is MNHEY and CDR2 is SMNVEV (reference sequence). This CDR3 spans 14 amino acids. V lost 0 bases and J 9 bases, leaving 11 bases between the germline ends. The CDR3 region has the DNA TGTGCCAGCAGTTTATCGCTCTGGGGACGGGAGCTGTTTTTT. This codes for CASSLSLWGRELFF.

V gene TRBV7-8 combines with J gene TRBJ2-7, with D tentatively TRBD1 (5 bases). The length of the CDR3 is 14 residues. The V and J ends lost 7 bases and 3 bases respectively, with 16 bases between them. The germline V gene has CDR1 SGHVS and CDR2 FQNEAQ. The chain's CDR3 is CASTAERQSYEQYF. CDR3 coding DNA: TGTGCCAGCACCGCCGAAAGACAGAGCTACGAGCAGTACTTC. Looking up the rest from reference TRBV7-8 and TRBJ2-7 gives the full variable domain: GAGVSQSPRYKVAKRGQDVALRCDPISGHVSLFWYQQALGQGPEFLTYFQNEAQLDKSGLPSDRFFAERPEGSVSTLKIQRTQQEDSAVYLCASTAERQSYEQYFGPGTRLTVT.

This clone was detected only once. The CDR3 spells CASSESLRDGNEQYF. The CDR3, as DNA: TGTGCCAGCAGTGAATCCCTACGGGACGGGAACGAGCAGTACTTC. The rearrangement uses TRBV25-1 and TRBJ2-7; D may be TRBD1 or TRBD2 (5 bases each). This CDR3 spans 15 amino acids. V shed 1 base and J shed 5 bases, with 15 bases lying between them. The germline CDR1 and CDR2 sequences are MGHDK and SYGVNS.